This T cell receptor beta chain was identified during a study of CD8+CD57+ T cells in acquired aplastic anemia. Study-wide background: Sorted CD4+ and CD8+ cells yielded 3.2 ug of DNA on average. Overall study findings and caveats: Patients and controls turned out to have twenty-nine CD8+ CDR3 sequences in common.

Genomic DNA served as template for TCR beta VDJ and CDR3 profiling. MiXCR, run by TCRdb on the reads, gives a single entry per CDR3 protein. Altogether roughly 220,000 distinct CDR3 sequences are present, about 62% being singletons, with the ten largest covering about three fifths. Germline V CDR1 and CDR2: SGHTA, FQGNSA. The CDR3 is 13 amino acids. The V end was cut by 4 bases, the J end by 8 bases, with 14 bases between. This clonotype appeared a few times. What it binds is not known. Patients chosen for sequencing had CD8+CD57+ cells that had expanded, as shown by flow cytometry. All patients were therapy-naive when blood was sampled.

The gene calls are TRBV7-2 and TRBJ1-2, with D tentatively TRBD1 (6 bases). The clonotype comes from a human donor with aplastic anemia. Sequencing was carried out using sorted CD4+, CD8+, or CD8+CD57+ T cells (not recorded which) from PBMCs. The CDR3 DNA is TGTGCCAGCAGCTCACAGGGCTCTGGAGGCTACACCTTC. Translating gives CASSSQGSGGYTF.